These 9 T cell receptor beta chains share one sample of origin, sequenced in a study of metastatic and nonmetastatic thyroid tumors. Patients underwent thyroid surgery, and none had received any treatment before it. Via MiXCR, TCRdb re-called the PCR reads. The data contain over 13,000 clones, roughly a quarter of them seen just once; the ten biggest clones take up over 7.5%. The sample was tumor tissue. These receptors were taken from a female donor with papillary thyroid cancer or a benign thyroid nodule (not recorded which). Some clones in this sample may be carry-over from other donors' samples.

This clone showed up many times. V is TRBV12-3 or TRBV12-4 and J is TRBJ2-1, with D possibly TRBD2 on 6 matching bases. Trimming left V 6 bases short and J 3 bases short, with 12 bases between. CDR3 length: 14 amino acids. The CDR3 spells CASRGGYFYNEQFF. CDR3 nucleotide sequence: TGTGCCAGCAGGGGGGGATACTTCTACAATGAGCAGTTCTTC.

Only a few counts were recorded for this clone. Relative to the germline gene, one junction end is altered; a read error may explain this. V is TRBV9 and J is TRBJ2-5; possibly TRBD1 or TRBD2 for D (6 bases each). The CDR3 is made up of 15 amino acids. The germline V gene encodes CDR1 SGDLS and CDR2 YYNGEE. The CDR3 DNA is TGTGCCAGTAGCGTAGGGGGGATGATGCCTGAGACCCAGTACTTC. It codes for CASSVGGMMPETQYF.

This chain uses TRBV4-1 with TRBJ2-7; D is undetermined. Trimming pared 5 bases from V and 0 bases from J, leaving 14 bases between. Germline V gene lookup returns CDR1 MGHRA and CDR2 YSYEKL. This CDR3 is built from 15 residues. The CDR3 protein is CASSSRYQSSYEQYF. Here the CDR3 DNA reads TGCGCCAGCAGCTCAAGATACCAAAGCTCCTACGAGCAGTACTTC.

This clone was recorded many times. One end of the junction fails to match germline, which may point to a read error. The sample contains more than one DNA sequence encoding this CDR3. V usage is TRBV19 and J usage is TRBJ2-5; maybe TRBD1 (5 bases). The CDR3 covers 14 residues. The germline V gene encodes CDR1 LNHDA and CDR2 SQIVND (reference sequence). The CDR3 region is CASSAETVQETQYF. CDR3 coding DNA: TGCGCCAGTAGTGCGGAGACAGTCCAAGAGACCCAGTACTTC.

The chain recombines TRBV15 with TRBJ1-5, with D possibly matching TRBD1 (6 bases). Deletions cut 1 base from V and 8 bases from J, with 21 bases between. Germline V CDR1 and CDR2: LNHNV, YYDKDF (reference sequence). The CDR3 has 17 amino acids. The CDR3 nucleotides read TGTGCCACCAGCAGAGTAGCAGGGGCCTATAGAAATAAGCCCCAGCATTTT. This translates into CATSRVAGAYRNKPQHF.

The chain couples TRBV1 to TRBJ2-5; TRBD2, as called in the table, went unchecked against the DNA. TRBV1 is a pseudogene locus. The CDR3 has 19 amino acids. Written as DNA, the CDR3 is TGTGCCAGCAGCTTGGAGGGCGATGGTAGCGGGAGGGCTAGGGAGACCCAGTACTTC. Translating gives CASSLEGDGSGRARETQYF.

Sample share makes this clone medium-sized. J is TRBJ2-7 and V is TRBV20-1, with D possibly matching TRBD2 (6 bases). V dropped 7 bases and J dropped 2 bases, with 12 bases sitting between them. The CDR3 extends over 12 amino acids. The germline V gene has CDR1 DFQATT and CDR2 SNEGSKA (reference sequence). The CDR3 is CSGVGGTYEQYF. The CDR3, as DNA: TGCAGTGGGGTCGGGGGTACCTACGAGCAGTACTTC.

The chain joins TRBV6-1 to TRBJ1-1, with D possibly TRBD1 on 5 matching bases. Deletions cut 7 bases from V and 1 base from J, with 16 bases between. The CDR3 totals 15 residues. The germline V gene encodes CDR1 MNHNS and CDR2 SASEGT. The CDR3, as DNA: TGTGCCAGCACGCGGGGCCTGGCGACGAACACTGAAGCTTTCTTT. Translating it yields CASTRGLATNTEAFF.

This clone was detected ten times or more. V and J are TRBV9 and TRBJ2-3; perhaps TRBD1 as D (5 bases). CDR1 and CDR2 from the germline V gene are SGDLS and YYNGEE. This CDR3 region has 14 residues. Trimming shortened V by 3 bases and J by 0 bases, and 8 bases separated the two germline ends. CDR3 sequence (DNA): TGTGCCAGCAGCGGCAGGGTTAGCACAGATACGCAGTATTTT. It is translated as CASSGRVSTDTQYF.